The entry below gives a single T cell receptor (beta chain) sequence along with its context. Original processing notes: Amplification from reference gene primers served as the basis for estimated nucleated cell counts. Produced via immunoSEQ multiplex PCR; TCRdb's table is partial and in-frame only. Clone size and the V and J calls come from that table; the DNA yielded D and trimming. The sample consists of approximately 120,000 clones, about 80% of them appearing once. Trimming took off 5 bases at V and 6 bases at J, with 13 bases between the two ends. Germline V lookup: CDR1 MDHEN, CDR2 SYDVKM. The CDR3 is made up of 13 amino acids. The data belong to a study of blood T cell repertoires in COVID-19. Across the whole study: The samples span acute and convalescent COVID-19 from the United States, Italy and Spain. PBMCs, B-cell-depleted T cells, or T cells were the source of the cDNA or gDNA that made up the material.

The chain combines TRBV28 with TRBJ1-2; a possible D gene is TRBD1 (5 bases). The sequence came from a man between 60 and 75 years old with acute or convalescent COVID-19. The sequenced sample was peripheral blood. The CDR3 DNA reads TGTGCCAGCAGTGGTCAGGGTCGTCATGGCTACACCTTC. As protein: CASSGQGRHGYTF.